Listed below are T cell receptor beta chains from one sample, sequenced in a study of T cell responses to AZD1222 COVID-19 vaccine. Profiling relied on immunoSEQ multiplex PCR, and the TCRdb table lists in-frame clones only, not all of them. The table lists roughly 20,000 clones, approximately 84% of them singletons. The sample here was peripheral blood, taken 28 days after the second AZD1222 dose. These receptors were collected from an adult who received the AZD1222 COVID-19 vaccine. The CDR3 runs from the conserved cysteine through the conserved F or W. The order of the fields is D gene, clone size, V gene, J gene, CDR3 protein, CDR3 DNA. A D gene is named only where the DNA matches it firmly. Expanded clones are given a class, and other clones once, few, many or no size at all.

d_gene: NA; abundance: NA; v_gene: TRBV12-3/TRBV12-4; j_gene: TRBJ1-1; CDR3aa: CASSPGQGEAFF; CDR3nt: TGTGCCAGCAGTCCCGGGCAGGGTGAAGCTTTCTTT
d_gene: NA; abundance: NA; v_gene: TRBV11-2; j_gene: TRBJ2-7; CDR3aa: CASSDMGAWREQYF; CDR3nt: TGTGCCAGCAGCGATATGGGGGCCTGGCGCGAGCAGTACTTC
d_gene: TRBD1; abundance: few; v_gene: TRBV15; j_gene: TRBJ1-1; CDR3aa: CATSRNRDREAFF; CDR3nt: TGTGCCACCAGCCGTAACCGGGACAGAGAAGCTTTCTTT
d_gene: NA; abundance: NA; v_gene: TRBV5-4; j_gene: TRBJ1-4; CDR3aa: CASSLWDGNEKLFF; CDR3nt: TGTGCCAGCAGCTTGTGGGACGGGAATGAAAAACTGTTTTTT
d_gene: NA; abundance: NA; v_gene: TRBV19; j_gene: TRBJ2-7; CDR3aa: CASSNRDTGLDEQYF; CDR3nt: TGTGCCAGTAGTAACCGGGACACGGGGTTGGACGAGCAGTACTTC
d_gene: NA; abundance: NA; v_gene: TRBV7-9; j_gene: TRBJ1-5; CDR3aa: CASNTREGQPQHF; CDR3nt: TGTGCCAGCAATACTAGGGAAGGTCAGCCCCAGCATTTT
d_gene: NA; abundance: NA; v_gene: TRBV29-1; j_gene: TRBJ2-5; CDR3aa: CSVDRPGKIQETQYF; CDR3nt: TGCAGCGTTGACCGCCCCGGGAAGATCCAAGAGACCCAGTACTTC
d_gene: TRBD2; abundance: NA; v_gene: TRBV7-9; j_gene: TRBJ2-1; CDR3aa: CASSLTSGGYNEQFF; CDR3nt: TGTGCCAGCAGCTTGACTAGCGGGGGGTACAATGAGCAGTTCTTC
d_gene: NA; abundance: NA; v_gene: TRBV7-9; j_gene: TRBJ2-3; CDR3aa: CASEVGQGPSTDTQYF; CDR3nt: TGTGCCAGCGAAGTGGGGCAGGGCCCTAGCACAGATACGCAGTATTTT
d_gene: NA; abundance: NA; v_gene: TRBV5-1; j_gene: TRBJ1-4; CDR3aa: CASMTGGDNEKLFF; CDR3nt: TGCGCCAGCATGACCGGGGGGGACAATGAAAAACTGTTTTTT
d_gene: NA; abundance: NA; v_gene: TRBV5-4; j_gene: TRBJ2-5; CDR3aa: CASSLGQTETQYF; CDR3nt: TGTGCCAGCAGCTTGGGACAGACAGAGACCCAGTACTTC
d_gene: NA; abundance: NA; v_gene: TRBV5-6; j_gene: TRBJ1-1; CDR3aa: CASSLKLHPGRAEAFF; CDR3nt: TGTGCCAGCAGCTTGAAGCTGCATCCAGGGAGGGCTGAAGCTTTCTTT
d_gene: NA; abundance: once; v_gene: TRBV6-1; j_gene: TRBJ1-5; CDR3aa: CASSGGQGRISNQPQHF; CDR3nt: TGTGCCAGCAGTGGGGGCCAGGGACGTATTAGCAATCAGCCCCAGCATTTT
d_gene: NA; abundance: NA; v_gene: TRBV5-5; j_gene: TRBJ2-3; CDR3aa: CASSLAYQFGTDTQYF; CDR3nt: TGTGCCAGCAGCTTGGCCTATCAATTCGGGACAGATACGCAGTATTTT
d_gene: TRBD1; abundance: NA; v_gene: TRBV6-5; j_gene: TRBJ1-1; CDR3aa: CASSYWGQGNTEAFF; CDR3nt: TGTGCCAGCAGTTACTGGGGACAGGGGAACACTGAAGCTTTCTTT
d_gene: NA; abundance: once; v_gene: TRBV4-1; j_gene: TRBJ2-3; CDR3aa: CASSPRLVGTDTQYF; CDR3nt: TGCGCCAGCAGCCCTCGCCTAGTAGGCACAGATACGCAGTATTTT
d_gene: NA; abundance: NA; v_gene: TRBV28; j_gene: TRBJ1-1; CDR3aa: CASSPDRKAFF; CDR3nt: TGTGCCAGCAGTCCGGACCGGAAAGCTTTCTTT
d_gene: NA; abundance: NA; v_gene: TRBV18; j_gene: TRBJ2-1; CDR3aa: CASSQSLDEQFF; CDR3nt: TGTGCCAGCTCGCAATCCCTGGATGAGCAGTTCTTC
d_gene: NA; abundance: NA; v_gene: TRBV11-3; j_gene: TRBJ1-1; CDR3aa: CASRGRDTEAFF; CDR3nt: TGTGCCAGCCGGGGGCGGGACACTGAAGCTTTCTTT
d_gene: NA; abundance: NA; v_gene: TRBV29-1; j_gene: TRBJ2-1; CDR3aa: CSVSGKGNEQFF; CDR3nt: TGCAGCGTTTCAGGGAAAGGCAATGAGCAGTTCTTC
d_gene: NA; abundance: NA; v_gene: TRBV5-6; j_gene: TRBJ1-2; CDR3aa: CASSRQSSNYGYTF; CDR3nt: TGTGCCAGCAGCCGACAGTCCTCTAACTATGGCTACACCTTC
d_gene: NA; abundance: once; v_gene: TRBV24-1; j_gene: TRBJ2-1; CDR3aa: CATRGRGESYNEQFF; CDR3nt: TGTGCCACCAGGGGGCGCGGGGAATCCTACAATGAGCAGTTCTTC
d_gene: NA; abundance: NA; v_gene: TRBV19; j_gene: TRBJ2-5; CDR3aa: CASSRIGTVGETQYF; CDR3nt: TGTGCCAGTAGTAGAATTGGGACTGTAGGGGAGACCCAGTACTTC
d_gene: NA; abundance: NA; v_gene: TRBV28; j_gene: TRBJ1-2; CDR3aa: CASSGNGYTF; CDR3nt: TGTGCCAGCAGTGGAAATGGCTACACCTTC
d_gene: TRBD1; abundance: NA; v_gene: TRBV4-3; j_gene: TRBJ1-6; CDR3aa: CASSQNRGGDSPLHF; CDR3nt: TGCGCCAGCAGCCAAAACAGGGGCGGCGATTCACCCCTCCACTTT
d_gene: NA; abundance: few; v_gene: TRBV19; j_gene: TRBJ2-1; CDR3aa: CASRRVGYNEQFF; CDR3nt: TGTGCCAGTAGACGGGTCGGCTACAATGAGCAGTTCTTC
d_gene: NA; abundance: NA; v_gene: TRBV19; j_gene: TRBJ2-3; CDR3aa: CASSIGRGTDTQYF; CDR3nt: TGTGCCAGTAGTATAGGGCGGGGCACAGATACGCAGTATTTT
d_gene: NA; abundance: NA; v_gene: TRBV25-1; j_gene: TRBJ1-5; CDR3aa: CASSEWGGQPQHF; CDR3nt: TGTGCCAGCAGTGAATGGGGGGGGCAGCCCCAGCATTTT
d_gene: TRBD1; abundance: NA; v_gene: TRBV11-3; j_gene: TRBJ2-5; CDR3aa: CASSVQGAAGSETQYF; CDR3nt: TGTGCCAGCAGCGTTCAGGGGGCGGCCGGATCGGAGACCCAGTACTTC
d_gene: NA; abundance: NA; v_gene: TRBV30; j_gene: TRBJ1-1; CDR3aa: CACNPPLNTEAFF; CDR3nt: TGTGCCTGTAATCCGCCCCTGAACACTGAAGCTTTCTTT
d_gene: NA; abundance: NA; v_gene: TRBV7-9; j_gene: TRBJ2-1; CDR3aa: CASRVGRTSYNEQFF; CDR3nt: TGTGCCAGCAGGGTAGGCAGGACCTCCTACAATGAGCAGTTCTTC
d_gene: NA; abundance: NA; v_gene: TRBV4-2; j_gene: TRBJ1-4; CDR3aa: CASSRGTANEKLFF; CDR3nt: TGTGCCAGCAGCCGAGGGACGGCTAATGAAAAACTGTTTTTT
d_gene: TRBD2; abundance: once; v_gene: TRBV19; j_gene: TRBJ2-1; CDR3aa: CASQSGSPYNEQFF; CDR3nt: TGTGCCAGTCAGAGCGGGAGCCCCTACAATGAGCAGTTCTTC
d_gene: NA; abundance: NA; v_gene: TRBV7-2; j_gene: TRBJ2-5; CDR3aa: CASSSPRGQKETQYF; CDR3nt: TGTGCCAGCAGCTCCCCTAGAGGACAGAAAGAGACCCAGTACTTC
d_gene: NA; abundance: NA; v_gene: TRBV2; j_gene: TRBJ2-7; CDR3aa: CASSLGYEQYF; CDR3nt: TGTGCCAGCAGTTTAGGGTACGAGCAGTACTTC
d_gene: NA; abundance: NA; v_gene: TRBV30; j_gene: TRBJ2-1; CDR3aa: CAWSHGGGSYNEQFF; CDR3nt: TGTGCCTGGAGTCATGGGGGAGGATCCTACAATGAGCAGTTCTTC
d_gene: TRBD2; abundance: once; v_gene: TRBV5-1; j_gene: TRBJ2-7; CDR3aa: CASSLAVLGSEQYF; CDR3nt: TGCGCCAGCAGCCTAGCGGTATTAGGTAGCGAGCAGTACTTC
d_gene: TRBD2; abundance: NA; v_gene: TRBV5-8; j_gene: TRBJ2-1; CDR3aa: CASSLERSSGRLSYNEQFF; CDR3nt: TGTGCCAGCAGCTTGGAGCGGTCTAGCGGGAGGTTGTCCTACAATGAGCAGTTCTTC
d_gene: NA; abundance: NA; v_gene: TRBV7-9; j_gene: TRBJ2-1; CDR3aa: CASSPFGSRNEQFF; CDR3nt: TGTGCCAGCAGTCCCTTCGGGAGTCGGAATGAGCAGTTCTTC
d_gene: TRBD2; abundance: NA; v_gene: TRBV18; j_gene: TRBJ2-7; CDR3aa: CASSPPGLAGGNSYEQYF; CDR3nt: TGTGCCAGCTCACCTCCGGGACTAGCGGGAGGTAACTCCTACGAGCAGTACTTC
d_gene: NA; abundance: NA; v_gene: TRBV6-5; j_gene: TRBJ1-2; CDR3aa: CASRGDIYGYTF; CDR3nt: TGTGCCAGCAGGGGAGACATCTATGGCTACACCTTC
d_gene: NA; abundance: NA; v_gene: TRBV7-9; j_gene: TRBJ1-6; CDR3aa: CASSLGGGNNSPLHF; CDR3nt: TGTGCCAGCAGCTTAGGTGGAGGGAACAATTCACCCCTCCACTTT
d_gene: NA; abundance: NA; v_gene: TRBV11-1; j_gene: TRBJ1-1; CDR3aa: CASSLPGLNTEAFF; CDR3nt: TGTGCCAGCAGCTTACCCGGGTTGAACACTGAAGCTTTCTTT
d_gene: NA; abundance: once; v_gene: TRBV10-2; j_gene: TRBJ2-5; CDR3aa: CATSTVGETQYF; CDR3nt: TGCGCCACCTCGACAGTGGGAGAGACCCAGTACTTC
d_gene: TRBD2; abundance: NA; v_gene: TRBV11-2; j_gene: TRBJ2-1; CDR3aa: CASSLEAGGTYNEQFF; CDR3nt: TGTGCCAGCAGCTTAGAAGCGGGAGGGACCTACAATGAGCAGTTCTTC
d_gene: NA; abundance: NA; v_gene: TRBV11-1; j_gene: TRBJ2-2; CDR3aa: CASSPWGVESGELFF; CDR3nt: TGTGCCAGCAGCCCCTGGGGGGTGGAGTCCGGGGAGCTGTTTTTT
d_gene: NA; abundance: NA; v_gene: TRBV19; j_gene: TRBJ2-2; CDR3aa: CASSISVATNTGELFF; CDR3nt: TGTGCCAGTAGTATTAGCGTGGCAACGAACACCGGGGAGCTGTTTTTT
d_gene: NA; abundance: NA; v_gene: TRBV15; j_gene: TRBJ2-7; CDR3aa: CATSRDKASGVEQYF; CDR3nt: TGTGCCACCAGCAGAGATAAGGCTTCCGGGGTCGAGCAGTACTTC
d_gene: NA; abundance: NA; v_gene: TRBV14; j_gene: TRBJ2-7; CDR3aa: CASSQDLEGEQYF; CDR3nt: TGTGCCAGCAGCCAAGATCTCGAGGGGGAGCAGTACTTC